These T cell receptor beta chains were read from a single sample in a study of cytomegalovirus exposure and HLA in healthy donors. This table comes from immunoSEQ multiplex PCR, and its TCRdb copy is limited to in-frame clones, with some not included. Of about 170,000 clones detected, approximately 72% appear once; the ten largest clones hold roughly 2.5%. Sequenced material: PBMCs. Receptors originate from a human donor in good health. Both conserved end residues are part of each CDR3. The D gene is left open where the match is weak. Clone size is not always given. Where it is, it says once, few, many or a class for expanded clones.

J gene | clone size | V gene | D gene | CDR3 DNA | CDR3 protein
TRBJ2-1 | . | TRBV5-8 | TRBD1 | TGTGCCAGCAGGGGACAGATATACAATGAGCAGTTCTTC | CASRGQIYNEQFF
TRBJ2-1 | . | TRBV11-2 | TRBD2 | TGTGCCAGCAGCACAGGACTAGCGGGGGGGGTACCGGAGCAGTTCTTC | CASSTGLAGGVPEQFF
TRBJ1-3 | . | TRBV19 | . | TGTGCCAGTAGTTTCGGAGGGGCGCAAGGAAACACCATATATTTT | CASSFGGAQGNTIYF
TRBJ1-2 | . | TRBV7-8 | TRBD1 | TGTGCCAGCAGCTTAGCTGGGACAGGGTATGATGGCTACACCTTC | CASSLAGTGYDGYTF
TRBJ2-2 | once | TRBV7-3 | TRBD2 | TGTGCCAGCAGCTTAAGCCGGGGGGGCGGCGGGGAGCTGTTTTTT | CASSLSRGGGGELFF
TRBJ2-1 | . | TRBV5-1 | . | TGCGCCAGCAGCTCCTCTCAGATAGTAGACAGAGAGCAGTTCTTC | CASSSSQIVDREQFF
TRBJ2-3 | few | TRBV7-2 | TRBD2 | TGTGCCAGCAGCACCCGGGGGGGCCGGGATGATACGCAGTATTTT | CASSTRGGRDDTQYF
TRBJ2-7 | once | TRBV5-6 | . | TGTGCCAGCAGCTTGGTGGCAGGCCCACCCTACGAGCAGTACTTC | CASSLVAGPPYEQYF
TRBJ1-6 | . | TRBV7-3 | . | TGTGCCAGCAGCTTGGGCAGAAGCCGTTCACCCCTCCACTTT | CASSLGRSRSPLHF
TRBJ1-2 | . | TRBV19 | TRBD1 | TGTGCCAGTAGTCCACCGGACAGGAATGGCTACACCTTC | CASSPPDRNGYTF
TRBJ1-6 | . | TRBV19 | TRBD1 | TGTGCCAGTAGTATAGCCGGACAGGGGGCAGCTTCACCCCTCCACTTT | CASSIAGQGAASPLHF
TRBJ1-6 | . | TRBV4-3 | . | TGCGCCAGCAGCCAAGCCGGGGTCCCTAATTCACCCCTCCACTTT | CASSQAGVPNSPLHF
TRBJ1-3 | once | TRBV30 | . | TGTGCCTGGAGCGCGGGAAACACCATATATTTT | CAWSAGNTIYF
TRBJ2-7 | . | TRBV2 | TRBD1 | TGTGCCAGCAGAGGGGGTTTCGCGACCGGGACAGGGGGCCACGAGCAGTACTTC | CASRGGFATGTGGHEQYF
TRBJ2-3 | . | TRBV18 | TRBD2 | TGTGCCAGCTCCCCCGGGCTAGCGGGGAGCACAGATACGCAGTATTTT | CASSPGLAGSTDTQYF
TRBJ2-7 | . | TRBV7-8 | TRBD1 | TGTGCCAGCAGCTTACAGACAGGGCCCTACGAGCAGTACTTC | CASSLQTGPYEQYF
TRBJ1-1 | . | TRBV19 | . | TGTGCCAGTCGGGAGTCAGAAGCTTTCTTT | CASRESEAFF
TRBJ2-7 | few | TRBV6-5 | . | TGTGCCAGCAGCGCGGGGGACATTTTCTACGAGCAGTACTTC | CASSAGDIFYEQYF
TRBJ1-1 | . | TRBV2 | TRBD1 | TGTGCCAGCACCCGGGACAGTGCAGCTTTCTTT | CASTRDSAAFF
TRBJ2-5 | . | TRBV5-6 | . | TGTGCCAGCAGCTTGCGGTCAGGGGCAGAGACCCAGTACTTC | CASSLRSGAETQYF
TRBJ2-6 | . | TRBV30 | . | TGTGCCTGGGGCAATTACAGCTCTGGGGCCAACGTCCTGACTTTC | CAWGNYSSGANVLTF
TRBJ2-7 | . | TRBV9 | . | TGTGCCAGCAGCCCCCGACAGGCAACCTCCTACGAGCAGTACTTC | CASSPRQATSYEQYF
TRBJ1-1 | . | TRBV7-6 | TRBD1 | TGTGCCAGCAGCTCGGACAGGGGGCTGGGCACTGAAGCTTTCTTT | CASSSDRGLGTEAFF
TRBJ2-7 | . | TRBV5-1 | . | TGCGCCAGCAGCTTGGACAGGGCGCAAGAGCAGTACTTC | CASSLDRAQEQYF
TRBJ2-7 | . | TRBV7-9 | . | TGTGCCAGCAGCTTAATTCCGGGGGAGCAGTACTTC | CASSLIPGEQYF
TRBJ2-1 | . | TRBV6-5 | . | TGTGCCACCTCTAGGGGGGGGCGTCAAGGCAATGAGCAGTTCTTC | CATSRGGRQGNEQFF
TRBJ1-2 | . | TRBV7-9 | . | TGTGCCAGCAGCACTGTTAACTATGGCTACACCTTC | CASSTVNYGYTF
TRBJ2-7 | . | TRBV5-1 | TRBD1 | TGCGCCAGCAGCTTGGGACAGGGGGACGACGAGCAGTACTTC | CASSLGQGDDEQYF
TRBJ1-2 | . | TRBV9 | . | TGTGCCAGCAGCGTAGGGGTTTCGGGTGGCTACACCTTC | CASSVGVSGGYTF
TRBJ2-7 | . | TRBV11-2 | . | TGTGCCAGCAGCTCCGGACCGGGACAAGCCTACGAGCAGTACTTC | CASSSGPGQAYEQYF
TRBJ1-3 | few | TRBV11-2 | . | TGTGCCAGCAGCTTTTTCCTCGGGACTACTGGAAACACCATATATTTT | CASSFFLGTTGNTIYF
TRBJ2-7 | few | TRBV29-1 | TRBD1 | TGCAGCGTCTTAGGACAGGGGGCCAACGAGCAGTACTTC | CSVLGQGANEQYF
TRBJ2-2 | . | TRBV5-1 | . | TGCGCCAGCAGCTTGAGGTCCGCCGGGACGGAGGGGACTGGGGAGCTGTTTTTT | CASSLRSAGTEGTGELFF
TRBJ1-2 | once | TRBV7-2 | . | TGTGCCAGCAGCATCCCTACGTTACCCAATGGCTACACCTTC | CASSIPTLPNGYTF
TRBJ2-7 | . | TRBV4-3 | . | TGCGCCAGCAGCCAAGCGGGCAGGAGGAGCTCCTACGAGCAGTACTTC | CASSQAGRRSSYEQYF
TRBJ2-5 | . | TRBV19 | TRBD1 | TGTGCCAGTAGGCGAGTGGACAGGGAAGAGACCCAGTACTTC | CASRRVDREETQYF
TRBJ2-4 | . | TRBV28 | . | TGTGCCAGCAGCTCATACCGACAGGGAGGTCTCCAAAACATTCAGTACTTC | CASSSYRQGGLQNIQYF
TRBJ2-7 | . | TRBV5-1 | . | TGCGCCAGCAGCTTCGGGGACTACGAGCAGTACTTC | CASSFGDYEQYF
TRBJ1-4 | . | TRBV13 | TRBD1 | TGTGCCAGCAGCGTAGCAGGGGGCAATGAAAAACTGTTTTTT | CASSVAGGNEKLFF
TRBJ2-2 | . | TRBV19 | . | TGTGCCAGCAGACAGAACACCGGGGAGCTGTTTTTT | CASRQNTGELFF
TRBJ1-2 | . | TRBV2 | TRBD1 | TGTGCCAGCAGCCCAACAGGGGCCTATGGCTACACCTTC | CASSPTGAYGYTF
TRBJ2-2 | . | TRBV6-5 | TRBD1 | TGTGCCAGCAGGATTGACAGGGGTAACACCGGGGAGCTGTTTTTT | CASRIDRGNTGELFF
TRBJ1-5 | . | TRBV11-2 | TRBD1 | TGTGCCAGCAGCACAGGACAGGGTGGGCATCAGCCCCAGCATTTT | CASSTGQGGHQPQHF
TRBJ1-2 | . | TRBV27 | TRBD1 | TGTGCCAGCAGACCACCGGGACAGGGGCCTTTTAACTATGGCTACACCTTC | CASRPPGQGPFNYGYTF